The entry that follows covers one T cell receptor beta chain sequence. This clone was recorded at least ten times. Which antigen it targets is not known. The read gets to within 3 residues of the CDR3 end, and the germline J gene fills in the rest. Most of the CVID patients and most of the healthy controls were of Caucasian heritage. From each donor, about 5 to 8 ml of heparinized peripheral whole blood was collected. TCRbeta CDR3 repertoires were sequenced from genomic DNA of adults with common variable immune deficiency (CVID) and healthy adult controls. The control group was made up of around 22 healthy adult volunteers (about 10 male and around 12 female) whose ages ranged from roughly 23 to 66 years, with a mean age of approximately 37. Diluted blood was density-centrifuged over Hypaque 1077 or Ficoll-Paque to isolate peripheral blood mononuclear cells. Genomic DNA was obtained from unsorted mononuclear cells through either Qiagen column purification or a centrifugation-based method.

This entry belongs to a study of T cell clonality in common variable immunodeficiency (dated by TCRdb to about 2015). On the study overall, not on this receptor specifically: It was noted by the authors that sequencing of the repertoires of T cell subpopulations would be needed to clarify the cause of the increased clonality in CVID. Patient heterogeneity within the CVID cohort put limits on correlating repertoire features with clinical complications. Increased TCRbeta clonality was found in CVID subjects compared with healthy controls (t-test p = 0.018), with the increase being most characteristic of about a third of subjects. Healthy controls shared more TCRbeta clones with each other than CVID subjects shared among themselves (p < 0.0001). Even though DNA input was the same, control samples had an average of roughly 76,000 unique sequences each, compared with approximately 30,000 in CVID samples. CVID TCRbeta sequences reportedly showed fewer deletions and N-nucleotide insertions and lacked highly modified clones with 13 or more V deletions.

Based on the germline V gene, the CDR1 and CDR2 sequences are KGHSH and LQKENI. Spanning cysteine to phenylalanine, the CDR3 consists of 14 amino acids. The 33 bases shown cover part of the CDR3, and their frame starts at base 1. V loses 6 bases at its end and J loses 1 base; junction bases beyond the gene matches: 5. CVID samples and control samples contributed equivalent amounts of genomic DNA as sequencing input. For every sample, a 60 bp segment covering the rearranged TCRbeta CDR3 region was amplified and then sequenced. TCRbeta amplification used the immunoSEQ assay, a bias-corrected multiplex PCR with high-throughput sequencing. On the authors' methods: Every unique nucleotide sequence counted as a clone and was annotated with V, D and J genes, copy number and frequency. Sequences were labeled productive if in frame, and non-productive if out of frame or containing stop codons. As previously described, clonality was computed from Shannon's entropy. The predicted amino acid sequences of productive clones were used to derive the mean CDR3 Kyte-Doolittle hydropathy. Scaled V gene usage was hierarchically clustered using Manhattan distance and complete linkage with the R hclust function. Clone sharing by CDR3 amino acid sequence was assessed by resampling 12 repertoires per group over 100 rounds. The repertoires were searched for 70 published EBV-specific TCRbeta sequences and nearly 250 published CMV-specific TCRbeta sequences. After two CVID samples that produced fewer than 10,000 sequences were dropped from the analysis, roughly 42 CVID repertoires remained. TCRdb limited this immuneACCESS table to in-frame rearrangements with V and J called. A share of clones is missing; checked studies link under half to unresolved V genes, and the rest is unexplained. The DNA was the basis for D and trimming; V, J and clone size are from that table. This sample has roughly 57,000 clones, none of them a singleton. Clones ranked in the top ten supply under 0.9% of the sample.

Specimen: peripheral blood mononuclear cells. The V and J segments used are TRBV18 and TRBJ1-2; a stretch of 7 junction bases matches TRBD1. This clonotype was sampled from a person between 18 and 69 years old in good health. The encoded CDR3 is CASSPRQGNYGYTF. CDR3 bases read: TGTGCCAGCTCGCCGAGACAGGGTAACTATGGC. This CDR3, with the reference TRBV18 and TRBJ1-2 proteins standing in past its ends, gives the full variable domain NAGVMQNPRHLVRRRGQEARLRCSPMKGHSHVYWYRQLPEEGLKFMVYLQKENIIDESGMPKERFSAEFPKEGPSILRIQQVVRGDSAAYFCASSPRQGNYGYTFGSGTRLTVV.